This TCR beta chain was observed in a study of T cell responses to AZD1222 COVID-19 vaccine. Overall study results and limits: Among spike-specific TCRs, nearly half reportedly target unmutated variant regions.

Measured with immunoSEQ multiplex PCR; TCRdb has only the in-frame clones, and not every one. The table shows 120,000 to 150,000 clones, with around 90% occurring only once. Note on this clone: The target antigen is unknown.

Germline V lookup: CDR1 LGHDT, CDR2 YNNKEL (reference sequence). Germline trimming cut 4 bases from V and 4 bases from J; bases unmatched to any gene: 8. The CDR3 is 15 residues long. This chain uses TRBV3-1 (or the pseudogene TRBV3-2) with TRBJ2-3; TRBD2 agrees at 7 bases. The receptor was isolated from an adult in good health. Sequenced material: peripheral blood, taken on day 0 of AZD1222 vaccination. As DNA, the CDR3 is TGTGCCAGCAGCCCATTTTGGGCGGGAGCAGATACGCAGTATTTT. As protein: CASSPFWAGADTQYF.